One and the same sample provided the 14 T cell receptor beta chains below, sequenced in a study of neurological immune-mediated disorders. Time point: technical triplicate 3. From the 5' RACE reads, TCRdb called clonotypes with MiXCR, one entry per CDR3 protein. The table lists about 44,000 distinct CDR3 sequences, 20% to 25% of them singletons. Sequenced: PBMCs. These receptors all come from a man in his fifties or sixties with HTLV-1-associated myelopathy (HAM/TSP).

This clonotype has at least ten counts. CDR3 residues: CASSSYGGGADTQYF. CDR3 DNA sequence: TGTGCCAGCAGCTCCTATGGCGGGGGGGCAGATACGCAGTATTTT. V and J are TRBV7-2 and TRBJ2-3; 9 positions agree with TRBD2. The V and J ends lost 4 bases and 4 bases, in that order; junction bases with no gene match: 6. Germline assignment: CDR1 SGHTA and CDR2 FQGNSA. This CDR3 is 15 amino acids long.

In this sample, this clonotype turned up many times. The V and J genes are TRBV7-8 and TRBJ2-3, with a possible D match to TRBD1 (6 bases). This CDR3 spans 13 amino acids. Trimming stripped 4 bases from V and 2 bases from J, with 7 bases between. The V gene's germline CDR1 is SGHVS and CDR2 FQNEAQ. CDR3 in DNA: TGTGCCAGCAGCTCAGGGGCCACAGATACGCAGTATTTT. The encoded protein is CASSSGATDTQYF.

The V and J genes are TRBV7-8 and TRBJ2-7; maybe TRBD1 (5 bases). The V gene lost 0 bases and the J gene lost 6 bases, with 9 bases spanning the gap. Germline assignment: CDR1 SGHVS and CDR2 FQNEAQ. The CDR3 has 13 amino acids. Here the CDR3 DNA reads TGTGCCAGCAGCTTAGCCGACAGTCTCGAGCAGTACTTC. It yields the protein CASSLADSLEQYF.

The J gene is TRBJ2-2, the V gene TRBV15; 7 bases match TRBD1. CDR1 is LNHNV and CDR2 is YYDKDF in the germline V gene (reference sequence). V lost 5 bases, J lost 0 bases, and 6 bases stayed unmatched. CDR3 length: 16 residues. CDR3 DNA sequence: TGTGCCACCAGCGGACCGGGACAGTCGAACACCGGGGAGCTGTTTTTT. Protein: CATSGPGQSNTGELFF.

This clonotype was counted at least ten times. The V gene is TRBV5-1, the J gene TRBJ2-3; D unclear. Germline assignment: CDR1 SGHRS and CDR2 YFSETQ. The ends were cut back, 3 bases at V and 5 bases at J, with 13 bases in the middle. The length of the CDR3 is 14 residues. CDR3 in amino acids: CASSSGRALDTQYF. In DNA, the CDR3 is TGCGCCAGCAGCTCGGGCCGGGCATTAGATACGCAGTATTTT. Drawing the rest from reference TRBV5-1 and TRBJ2-3, the complete variable domain is KAGVTQTPRYLIKTRGQQVTLSCSPISGHRSVSWYQQTPGQGLQFLFEYFSETQRNKGNFPGRFSGRQFSNSRSEMNVSTLELGDSALYLCASSSGRALDTQYFGPGTRLTVL.

The chain joins TRBV5-1 to TRBJ2-1, with 8 bases that match TRBD2. V shed 2 bases, J shed 8 bases, and the junction held 9 bases outside the gene matches. CDR3 length: 15 amino acids. Germline CDR1 SGHRS, CDR2 YFSETQ. The CDR3 loop is CASSFSIGRGYEQFF. For the CDR3, the DNA is TGCGCCAGCAGCTTTTCTATCGGGAGGGGGTATGAGCAGTTCTTC.

This clonotype was detected many times. J is TRBJ2-2 and V is TRBV3-1, with TRBD2 matching 8 bases. This CDR3 has 14 residues. V lost 0 bases and J lost 6; bases outside the gene matches: 0. Per germline, CDR1 LGHDT and CDR2 YNNKEL (reference sequence). The CDR3 region is CASSQDSGAGELFF. The CDR3 DNA follows: TGTGCCAGCAGCCAAGATAGCGGGGCCGGGGAGCTGTTTTTT.

This clonotype was observed many times. The gene calls are TRBV7-2 and TRBJ2-1; weak D call: TRBD1 (6 bases). V was shortened by 2 bases and J by 9 bases, with 14 bases between the two germline ends. This CDR3 has 14 amino acids. Germline CDR1 SGHTA, CDR2 FQGNSA. DNA of the CDR3: TGTGCCAGCAGCTTACGGCAGGGGTCGGGTGAGCAGTTCTTC. Translation gives CASSLRQGSGEQFF. The full variable domain, rest sourced from reference TRBV7-2 and TRBJ2-1, is GAGVSQSPSNKVTEKGKDVELRCDPISGHTALYWYRQSLGQGLEFLIYFQGNSAPDKSGLPSDRFSAERTGGSVSTLTIQRTQQEDSAVYLCASSLRQGSGEQFFGPGTRLTVL.

This clonotype was counted many times. The chain is built from TRBV12-3 or TRBV12-4 and TRBJ1-1; D is undetermined. The CDR3 runs to 13 residues. Trimming removed 5 bases from V and 10 bases from J, with 17 bases in between. CDR3 residues: CASSPSWGDGAFF. CDR3 coding DNA: TGTGCCAGCAGTCCGTCGTGGGGAGATGGAGCTTTCTTT.

This clonotype was observed a handful of times. The rearrangement joins TRBV4-2 to TRBJ2-7; D is tentatively TRBD1 or TRBD2 (5 bases each). The V gene's germline CDR1 is LGHNA and CDR2 YNFKEQ. The V end lost 2 bases, the J end lost 2 bases, and 7 bases lay between the germline ends. This CDR3 is 13 amino acids long. CDR3 bases: TGTGCCAGCAGCCAATGGGGGACCTACGAGCAGTACTTC. Its protein product is CASSQWGTYEQYF.

There are many counts of this clonotype. V gene TRBV29-1 combines with J gene TRBJ2-3; D is possibly TRBD2 (6 bases). The CDR3 sequence is 16 residues long. Trimming shortened V by 5 bases and J by 0 bases, and 18 bases separated the two germline ends. CDR1 and CDR2 (germline): SQVTM, ANQGSEA. CDR3 DNA sequence: TGCAGCGTTAGTAGGAGCGGAGGGAAGAGCACAGATACGCAGTATTTT. Its protein product is CSVSRSGGKSTDTQYF.

This clonotype was detected once. The chain couples TRBV9 to TRBJ2-7; TRBD1 matches 7 bases. This CDR3 spans 14 amino acids. J was trimmed by 3 bases and V by 4 bases; bases with no gene match: 7. Per germline, CDR1 SGDLS and CDR2 YYNGEE. CDR3 region: CASSSPDRIYEQYF. CDR3 in DNA: TGTGCCAGCAGCTCACCGGACAGGATCTACGAGCAGTACTTC.

This clonotype was detected many times. This rearrangement joins TRBV7-6 to TRBJ2-5; 8 bases map to TRBD1. Germline lookup yields CDR1 SGHVS and CDR2 FNYEAQ. V lost 5 bases, J lost 5 bases, and 7 bases stayed unmatched. This CDR3 comprises 14 residues. The CDR3: CASSEFRDRETQYF. The CDR3 DNA reads as TGTGCCAGCAGCGAGTTCCGGGACAGGGAGACCCAGTACTTC.

The table lists this clonotype with many counts. J is TRBJ1-1 and V is TRBV29-1; 9 bases line up with TRBD1. J was trimmed by 6 bases and V by 3 bases; bases with no gene match: 8. Germline-derived CDR1 and CDR2 are SQVTM and ANQGSEA. CDR3 length: 14 residues. Written as DNA, the CDR3 is TGCAGCGTTGAGTTAACAGGGGGCGCGGCTGAAGCTTTCTTT. The encoded protein is CSVELTGGAAEAFF. Full variable domain (remainder filled in from reference TRBV29-1 and TRBJ1-1): SAVISQKPSRDICQRGTSLTIQCQVDSQVTMMFWYRQQPGQSLTLIATANQGSEATYESGFVIDKFPISRPNLTFSTLTVSNMSPEDSSIYLCSVELTGGAAEAFFGQGTRLTVV.